The entry below describes one TCR beta chain. No antigen is known for it. The same CDR3 arises from other DNA sequences in this sample as well. The data derive from a study of shared clonotypes between healthy human individuals. The study's findings and limits: About 5% of naive CD4 clonotypes were shared across four donors.

The germline CDR1 and CDR2 sequences are SNHLY and FYNNEI. CDR3 length equals 14 residues. Deletions cut 6 bases from V and 1 base from J, with 12 bases between. TCRdb's copy holds only in-frame clones and misses some; the assay was immunoSEQ multiplex PCR. The sample shows 2 million to 2.5 million clones, more than 85% of them seen only once. The sample consisted of naive CD4+ T cells from PBMCs. Described subset: CD45RA+ positively selected. The receptor was derived from a man in his late teens or twenties in good health. Some clones in this sample may be carry-over from other donors' samples. This chain joins TRBV2 and TRBJ1-1; no clear D gene. CDR3 region: CASREGSANTEAFF. CDR3 coding DNA: TGTGCCAGCAGGGAGGGATCGGCGAACACTGAAGCTTTCTTT.